This T cell receptor beta chain comes out of a study of coeliac disease. About the research overall: Disease groups: newly diagnosed active, refractory type I, gluten-free-diet controlled. Without high-resolution HLA typing, biased TRBV7-2 usage was examined as a proof of principle.

A note on this clone: The antigen is unknown.

TCRdb keeps only in-frame clones here, not all; method: immunoSEQ multiplex PCR. The table includes approximately 3,000 clones, approximately 54% detected once. The CDR3 covers 12 residues. General study findings and limits: Lower clonality than controls marked TRB and TRG repertoires from active celiac intraepithelial and lamina propria samples. Few TRB amino acid sequences were shared between samples; most were unique.

This chain uses TRBV21-1 with TRBJ1-2; TRBD1, the D gene given by the table, was not confirmed from the DNA. TRBV21-1 is marked as a pseudogene. The TCR was taken from a man aged 50-59 years with active celiac disease. The source material was intraepithelial lymphocytes from the gut. The CDR3 nucleotides are TGTGCCACCCAGGGGGTTTACTATGGCTACACCTTC. Amino acids: CATQGVYYGYTF.